The T cell receptor (beta chain) described here comes from a study of radiation and T cells in renal cell carcinoma. Stated time point: blood 2 weeks post-SBRT. Treatment indicated: 15 Gy SBRT to primary tumor, nephrectomy 4 weeks later. As regards this clone: What it recognizes is unknown.

Profiled with immunoSEQ multiplex PCR; TCRdb holds only in-frame clones, not every one. The repertoire has about 130,000 clones, approximately 85% of them found once; the top ten carry approximately 6.3%. The CDR3 contains 16 residues. V lost 6 bases and J 4 bases, leaving 22 bases between the germline ends. Germline values: CDR1 LNHDA, CDR2 SQIVND (reference sequence). Overall study findings and caveats: Baseline intratumoral clonotype presence is unknown without pretreatment biopsies.

This chain links TRBV19 with TRBJ2-7, with a weak D call TRBD1 (6 bases). The input for sequencing was blood, taken from a patient whose treatment included radiotherapy and nephrectomy. The clonotype was recovered from a middle-aged man with renal cell carcinoma. CDR3 residues: CASRTTGISGEYEQYF. CDR3 sequence (DNA): TGTGCCAGTAGGACAACAGGGATTTCAGGAGAATACGAGCAGTACTTC.